One and the same sample provided the 2 T cell receptor beta chains below, sequenced in a study of CD8 T cells in ankylosing spondylitis. Each CDR3 protein gets one entry after TCRdb re-called the 5' RACE reads with MiXCR. The table includes some 240,000 distinct CDR3 sequences, 20% to 30% detected once. Sequenced input: blood, either unsorted or a sorted T cell fraction (not recorded which). These receptors all stem from a male donor with ankylosing spondylitis or in good health (not recorded which).

This chain joins TRBV4-1 and TRBJ2-5; 8 bases align to TRBD2. V gave up 4 bases and J gave up 2 bases; unmatched junction bases: 9. The CDR3 is 16 amino acids. Germline CDR1 MGHRA, CDR2 YSYEKL. The CDR3 nucleotides are TGCGCCAGCAGCCGCGGGGGGCCAGGCCTTCAAGAGACCCAGTACTTC. It translates to CASSRGGPGLQETQYF.

This clonotype has a handful of counts. The chain carries TRBV12-3 or TRBV12-4 and TRBJ2-5; D call uncertain. Trimming cost V 5 bases and J 2 bases, with 15 bases left between them. The CDR3 is 15 amino acids. CDR3 sequence reads: CASSPPSGRQETQYF. DNA of the CDR3: TGTGCCAGCAGTCCGCCGTCTGGCAGGCAAGAGACCCAGTACTTC.